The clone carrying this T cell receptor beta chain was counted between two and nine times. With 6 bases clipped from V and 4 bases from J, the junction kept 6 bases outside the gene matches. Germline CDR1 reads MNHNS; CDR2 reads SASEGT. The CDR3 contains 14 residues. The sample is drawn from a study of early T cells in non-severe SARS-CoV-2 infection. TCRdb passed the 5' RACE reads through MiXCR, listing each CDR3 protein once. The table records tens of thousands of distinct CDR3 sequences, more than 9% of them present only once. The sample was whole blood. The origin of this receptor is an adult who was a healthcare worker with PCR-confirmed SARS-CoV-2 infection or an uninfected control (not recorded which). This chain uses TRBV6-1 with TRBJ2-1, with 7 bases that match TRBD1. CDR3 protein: CASSRQGGYNEQFF. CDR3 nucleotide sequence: TGTGCCAGCAGCCGACAGGGTGGATACAATGAGCAGTTCTTC.